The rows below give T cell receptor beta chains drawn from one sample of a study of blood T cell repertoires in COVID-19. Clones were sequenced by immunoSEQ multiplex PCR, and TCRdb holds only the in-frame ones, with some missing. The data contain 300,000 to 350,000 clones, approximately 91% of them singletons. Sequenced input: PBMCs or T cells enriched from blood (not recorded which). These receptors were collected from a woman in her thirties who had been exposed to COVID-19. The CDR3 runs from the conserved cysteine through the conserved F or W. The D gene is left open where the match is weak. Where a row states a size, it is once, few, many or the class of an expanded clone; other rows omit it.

TGTGCCAGCAGTCCCCATCTAGCGGGAGCGGCCTCGGGGCAGTATTTT | CASSPHLAGAASGQYF | TRBD2 | TRBJ2-3 | TRBV27 | -
TGTGCCAGCAGCGCGGGACAGGCAACCTACGAGCAGTACTTC | CASSAGQATYEQYF | TRBD1 | TRBJ2-7 | TRBV9 | -
TGTGCCAGCAGTTTTCAGGGTCCTTACGAGCAGTACTTC | CASSFQGPYEQYF | - | TRBJ2-7 | TRBV28 | -
TGTGCCAGCAGCTTTACCGGGACAGGGACTGGAAACACCATATATTTT | CASSFTGTGTGNTIYF | TRBD1 | TRBJ1-3 | TRBV27 | -
TGTGCCAGCAGCCCCACCGGGTCGCGTAGGGGCAATGAGCAGTTCTTC | CASSPTGSRRGNEQFF | - | TRBJ2-1 | TRBV7-3 | -
TGTGCCAGCAGCACTCAGGGACTAGATGCCGAGCAGTACTTC | CASSTQGLDAEQYF | TRBD2 | TRBJ2-7 | TRBV7-9 | once
TGTGCCAGCAGTGAATACGACAGGGGGTGGGAGACCCAGTACTTC | CASSEYDRGWETQYF | TRBD1 | TRBJ2-5 | TRBV6-1 | -
TGTGCCAGCAGTGAATACCTAGCGGCCTCCTACGAGCAGTACTTC | CASSEYLAASYEQYF | TRBD2 | TRBJ2-7 | TRBV6-1 | once
TGTGCCTGGACGGACCTCATGGGGAGTAATTCACCCCTCCACTTT | CAWTDLMGSNSPLHF | - | TRBJ1-6 | TRBV30 | -
TGCAGCGTAGGGGGACAGTACCCTATCGGCTACACCTTC | CSVGGQYPIGYTF | TRBD1 | TRBJ1-2 | TRBV29-1 | -
TGTGCCAGCAGTTTACTCGCGAATTTTGGCGGGGAGCTGTTTTTT | CASSLLANFGGELFF | - | TRBJ2-2 | TRBV28 | few
TGTGCCAGCAACCCCGGGTTCGCAGATACGCAGTATTTT | CASNPGFADTQYF | - | TRBJ2-3 | TRBV12-3/TRBV12-4 | once
TGTGCCAGCAAGGGGGCCTCCTACGAGCAGTACTTC | CASKGASYEQYF | TRBD1 | TRBJ2-7 | TRBV11-2 | -
TGTGCCAGCAGCTTAACTGGGCAGGGCCCCTATGGCTACACCTTC | CASSLTGQGPYGYTF | - | TRBJ1-2 | TRBV7-3 | -
TGTGCCAGCAGTGCACTGACAGGGGGGATTTCCTACGAGCAGTACTTC | CASSALTGGISYEQYF | TRBD1 | TRBJ2-7 | TRBV6-1 | -
TGTGCCAGCACCTTACGGGGTGGGACTAGCGCGTACTTC | CASTLRGGTSAYF | TRBD2 | TRBJ2-7 | TRBV27 | -
TGTGCCAGCAGCCAAAAGACAGTGTTCGGCTACACCTTC | CASSQKTVFGYTF | - | TRBJ1-2 | TRBV4-2 | -
TGTGCCAGCAGCCAACAGGGTACCACTGAAGCTTTCTTT | CASSQQGTTEAFF | - | TRBJ1-1 | TRBV3-1/TRBV3-2 | few
TGCGCCAGCAGCTCACAGGGGGTTGTTGAAAAACTGTTTTTT | CASSSQGVVEKLFF | TRBD1 | TRBJ1-4 | TRBV5-1 | -
TGTGCCAGCAGCCAAGCCCCCGGGAGTGCGAGGGGCTACACCTTC | CASSQAPGSARGYTF | - | TRBJ1-2 | TRBV4-2 | few
TGTGCCAGCAGCCGCACACAGGGGCCCCCAGATACGCAGTATTTT | CASSRTQGPPDTQYF | TRBD1 | TRBJ2-3 | TRBV4-2 | -
TGTGCCAGCAGCGACGACAGGGAGGTCTCCTACGAGCAGTACTTC | CASSDDREVSYEQYF | - | TRBJ2-7 | TRBV7-9 | -
TGTGCCAGCAGTTTATTGGAGACAGGGGACTATGGCTACACCTTC | CASSLLETGDYGYTF | TRBD1 | TRBJ1-2 | TRBV28 | -